One sample yielded the 18 T cell receptor beta chains listed below, sequenced in a study of blood T cell repertoires in COVID-19. Here immunoSEQ multiplex PCR was the method, and the copy in TCRdb shows in-frame clones only, minus some. The sample lists about 210,000 clones; under 90% were seen once. The sequenced sample consisted of peripheral blood. The receptors were gathered from a woman aged 80 or older with COVID-19, enrolled during active disease.

This sequence joins TRBV5-1 and TRBJ1-6, with D tentatively TRBD1 (6 bases). V was trimmed by 1 base and J by 4 bases, leaving 15 bases between them. There are 17 residues in the CDR3. Per the germline V gene, CDR1 is SGHRS and CDR2 is YFSETQ. Here the CDR3 reads CASSLNGQGFYNSPLHF. In DNA form, the CDR3 reads TGCGCCAGCAGCTTGAATGGCCAGGGGTTTTATAATTCACCCCTCCACTTT.

The rearrangement joins TRBV5-1 to TRBJ2-5, with D possibly TRBD1 on 5 matching bases. Germline assignment: CDR1 SGHRS and CDR2 YFSETQ. V was cut by 1 base and J by 1 base, with 17 bases left in between. The CDR3 contains 17 residues. CDR3 sequence reads: CASSLQWAGHFQETQYF. In nucleotides, the CDR3 is TGCGCCAGCAGCTTGCAATGGGCAGGGCACTTCCAAGAGACCCAGTACTTC.

The V call is TRBV7-2, the J call TRBJ1-5; 8 nucleotides line up with TRBD1. V was pared by 4 bases and J by 7 bases, with 6 bases of the junction left unmatched. The CDR3 consists of 14 residues. CDR1 is SGHTA and CDR2 is FQGNSA in the germline V gene. The CDR3 loop reads CASSSLAGGQPQHF. The CDR3 nucleotides read TGTGCCAGCAGCTCCTTGGCAGGGGGCCAGCCCCAGCATTTT.

This chain joins TRBV30 and TRBJ1-1; no firm D call. CDR3 length: 11 amino acids. V shed 4 bases and J shed 4 bases, with 7 bases lying between them. Germline V gives CDR1 GTSNPN, CDR2 SVGIG (reference sequence). For the CDR3, the DNA is TGTGCCTGGACTCCCCTCACTGAAGCTTTCTTT. Amino acids: CAWTPLTEAFF. Combining the CDR3 with reference TRBV30 and TRBJ1-1 gives the whole variable domain SQTIHQWPATLVQPVGSPLSLECTVEGTSNPNLYWYRQAAGRGLQLLFYSVGIGQISSEVPQNLSASRPQDRQFILSSKKLLLSDSGFYLCAWTPLTEAFFGQGTRLTVV.

V and J are TRBV18 and TRBJ2-5; the D gene is possibly TRBD2 (5 bases). The V end was cut by 1 base, the J end by 4 bases, with 16 bases between. The CDR3 loop spans 16 amino acids. Germline V CDR1 and CDR2: KGHSH, LQKENI. The CDR3 DNA sequence: TGTGCCAGCTCACCACGATTCCACGGGGTTGCAGAGACCCAGTACTTC. Protein: CASSPRFHGVAETQYF.

This chain links TRBV6-5 with TRBJ1-2, with D possibly TRBD1 on 5 matching bases. From germline, CDR1 is MNHEY and CDR2 SVGAGI. V was trimmed by 4 bases and J by 8 bases, leaving 14 bases between them. The CDR3 runs to 13 residues. The chain's CDR3 is CASSSLRGKGYTF. The CDR3 bases are TGTGCCAGCAGTTCACTACGGGGGAAAGGCTACACCTTC.

This chain links TRBV29-1 with TRBJ2-2; 9 bases match TRBD1. The V gene end was trimmed by 6 bases and the J gene end by 0 bases; junction bases not matched to a gene: 11. The CDR3 has 17 residues. In germline, CDR1 is SQVTM, CDR2 ANQGSEA. The CDR3 reads CSVLAGTGHSNTGELFF. CDR3 DNA: TGCAGCGTCTTAGCCGGGACAGGGCACTCGAACACCGGGGAGCTGTTTTTT.

The chain has TRBV12-1 and TRBJ1-3. TRBV12-1 is a documented pseudogene. There are 16 residues in the CDR3. CDR3 sequence (DNA): TGTGCCAGCAGTTTCACCCCGCTCTATTGGGGAAACACCATATATTTT. It yields the protein CASSFTPLYWGNTIYF.

J is TRBJ1-2 and V is TRBV28, with a possible D match to TRBD1 (6 bases). The CDR3 covers 18 residues. V was clipped by 5 bases and J by 0 bases, with 22 bases between them. CDR1 MDHEN and CDR2 SYDVKM come from the germline V gene. DNA for the CDR3: TGTGCCAGCAGTGTACAGGGAACCTCATTAAATACTAACTATGGCTACACCTTC. As protein: CASSVQGTSLNTNYGYTF.

The chain joins TRBV3-1 (or the pseudogene TRBV3-2) to TRBJ1-1; no definite D call. This CDR3 comprises 14 residues. Per germline, CDR1 LGHDT and CDR2 YNNKEL (reference sequence). V was pared by 4 bases and J by 5 bases, with 14 bases between. CDR3 sequence (DNA): TGTGCCAGCAGCCTCACGGGCGGGGTTACTGAAGCTTTCTTT. As protein: CASSLTGGVTEAFF.

CDR3 region: CASTNRAGVWGYTF. CDR3 sequence (DNA): TGTGCCAGCACAAACAGGGCCGGGGTGTGGGGCTACACCTTC. J is TRBJ1-2 and V is TRBV6-6; TRBD1 is a possible D gene (6 bases). The V and J ends lost 7 bases and 8 bases respectively, with 20 bases between them. This CDR3 is built from 14 residues. Germline loops: CDR1 MNHNY, CDR2 SVGAGI (reference sequence).

The chain has TRBV12-3 or TRBV12-4 and TRBJ2-1; D may be TRBD2 (5 bases). V shed 3 bases and J shed 5 bases, with 5 bases lying between them. CDR3 size: 12 residues. As DNA, the CDR3 is TGTGCCAGCAGTTTGCGGGACAATGAGCAGTTCTTC. It translates to CASSLRDNEQFF.

The chain carries TRBV6-2 or TRBV6-3 and TRBJ2-7; 16 bases fit TRBD2. With 6 bases clipped from V and 10 bases from J, the junction kept 18 bases outside the gene matches. The CDR3 consists of 18 residues. The germline gives CDR1 MNHEY, CDR2 SVGEGT. Here the CDR3 reads CASSPPGTSGGAGWRQYF. The CDR3 bases are TGTGCCAGCAGCCCCCCCGGGACTAGCGGGGGGGCAGGATGGCGACAGTACTTC.

This clone was counted between two and nine times. This chain uses TRBV10-3 with TRBJ1-6, with 7 bases lining up with TRBD1. This CDR3 contains 14 residues. Germline assignment: CDR1 ENHRY and CDR2 SYGVKD. Trimming took 6 bases from V and 8 from J; bases not matched to a gene: 7. DNA of the CDR3: TGTGCCATCAGCAACAGGGGAGTGGATTCACCCCTCCACTTT. It codes for CAISNRGVDSPLHF.

V gene TRBV7-9 combines with J gene TRBJ2-1, with TRBD1 as a possible D gene (7 bases). From germline, CDR1 is SEHNR and CDR2 FQNEAQ (reference sequence). V shed 3 bases and J shed 4 bases, with 13 bases lying between them. This CDR3 region has 15 residues. CDR3 sequence reads: CASSLGGQYYNEQFF. The CDR3 DNA reads TGTGCCAGCAGCTTGGGGGGACAGTATTACAATGAGCAGTTCTTC.

V and J are TRBV5-1 and TRBJ2-7; no clear D. Germline loops: CDR1 SGHRS, CDR2 YFSETQ. The CDR3 has 13 residues. V was shortened by 2 bases and J by 3 bases, with 9 bases between the two germline ends. The CDR3 DNA sequence: TGCGCCAGCAGCTTAATACAGAACTACGAGCAGTACTTC. Amino acids: CASSLIQNYEQYF.

This chain connects TRBV18 to TRBJ1-4; TRBD1 might be the D (6 bases). The germline gives CDR1 KGHSH, CDR2 LQKENI. Trimming removed 3 bases from V and 4 bases from J, with 12 bases in between. The CDR3 is 15 residues long. The CDR3, as DNA: TGTGCCAGCTCACCGAGGGACAACAATAATGAAAAACTGTTTTTT. Its protein product is CASSPRDNNNEKLFF.

The chain's CDR3 is CASSPTEDNSPLHF. In nucleotides, the CDR3 is TGTGCCAGCAGCCCGACAGAGGATAATTCACCCCTCCACTTT. The J gene is TRBJ1-6, the V gene TRBV28, with a weak D call TRBD1 (5 bases). This CDR3 region has 14 residues. Trimming pared 6 bases from V and 5 bases from J, leaving 11 bases between. The germline gives CDR1 MDHEN, CDR2 SYDVKM.